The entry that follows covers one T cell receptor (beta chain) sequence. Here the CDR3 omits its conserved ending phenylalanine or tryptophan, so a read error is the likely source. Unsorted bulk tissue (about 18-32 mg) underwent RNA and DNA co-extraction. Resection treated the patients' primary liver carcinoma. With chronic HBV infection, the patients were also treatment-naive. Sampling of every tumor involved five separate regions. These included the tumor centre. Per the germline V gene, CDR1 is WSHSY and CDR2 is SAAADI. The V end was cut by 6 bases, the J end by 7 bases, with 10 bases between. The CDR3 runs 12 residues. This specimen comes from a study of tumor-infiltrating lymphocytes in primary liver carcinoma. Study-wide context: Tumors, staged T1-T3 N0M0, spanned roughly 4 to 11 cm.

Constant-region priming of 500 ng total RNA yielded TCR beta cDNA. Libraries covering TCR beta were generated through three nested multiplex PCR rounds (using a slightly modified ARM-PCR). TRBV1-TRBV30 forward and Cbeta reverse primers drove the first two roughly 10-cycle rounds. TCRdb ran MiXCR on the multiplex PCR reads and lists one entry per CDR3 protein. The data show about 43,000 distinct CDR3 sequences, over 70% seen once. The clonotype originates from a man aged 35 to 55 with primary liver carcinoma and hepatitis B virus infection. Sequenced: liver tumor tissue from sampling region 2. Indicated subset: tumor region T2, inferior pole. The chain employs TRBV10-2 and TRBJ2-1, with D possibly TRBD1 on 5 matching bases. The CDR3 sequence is CASSRANNEQFI. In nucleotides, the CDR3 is TGCGCCAGCAGCAGGGCAAATAATGAGCAGTTCATC.